Listed below are T cell receptor beta chains from one sample, sequenced in a study of a mutant IDH1 vaccine in newly diagnosed glioma. The method was immunoSEQ multiplex PCR; TCRdb's version includes in-frame clones alone and lacks a portion of them. The repertoire includes over 55,000 clones, about four fifths of them detected once, and about 4.5% sits in the top ten. This material consisted of peripheral blood mononuclear cells (PBMCs), taken from a glioma patient treated with radiotherapy, temozolomide or both. The receptors here all came from a woman aged 18 to 35 with glioma. Some clones in this sample may be carry-over from other donors' samples. The CDR3 runs from the conserved cysteine through the conserved F or W. D genes are given only for firm matches. Not all rows give a size; the values are once, few, many and, for expanded clones, a class.

D gene	J gene	V gene	clone size	CDR3 DNA	CDR3 protein
.	TRBJ1-1	TRBV27	.	TGTGCCAGCAGGGACATCGGTAGGGACGGAAAAGGACGAGCTTTCTTT	CASRDIGRDGKGRAFF
.	TRBJ1-1	TRBV7-3	few	TGTGCCAGCAGATTAGACAGGACGAACACTGAAGCTTTCTTT	CASRLDRTNTEAFF
TRBD1	TRBJ1-1	TRBV6-6	once	TGTGCCAGCGGCTTGACAGGGATTTACACTGAAGCTTTCTTT	CASGLTGIYTEAFF
TRBD2	TRBJ2-2	TRBV7-9	few	TGTGCCAGCAGCTCCCCGGGGGGTCCGACCGGGGAGCTGTTTTTT	CASSSPGGPTGELFF
TRBD2	TRBJ2-1	TRBV19	.	TGTGCCAGTACCCCCTCAGCGGGGGTTAGCTCCTACAATGAGCAGTTCTTC	CASTPSAGVSSYNEQFF
TRBD1	TRBJ1-4	TRBV7-2	.	TGTGCCAGCAGCCGGGACAGCTCTAATGAAAAACTGTTTTTT	CASSRDSSNEKLFF
.	TRBJ2-7	TRBV18	.	TGTGCCAGCTCACCCAGGGTCGGCTACGAGCAGTACTTC	CASSPRVGYEQYF
.	TRBJ1-5	TRBV6-1	.	TGTGCCAGCAGTCCCCTGGGTGAGCCCCAGCATTTT	CASSPLGEPQHF
.	TRBJ2-7	TRBV9	.	TGTGCCAGCAGCCCAGGGGGGATCTACGAGCAGTACTTC	CASSPGGIYEQYF
.	TRBJ1-2	TRBV10-3	.	TGTGCCATCAGTCCTCAGGTAGCTAACTATGGCTACACCTTC	CAISPQVANYGYTF
TRBD2	TRBJ2-2	TRBV5-1	.	TGCGCCAGCAGCGAGAGCGGGGGATGGAAGGCCGGGGAGCTGTTTTTT	CASSESGGWKAGELFF
TRBD2	TRBJ2-3	TRBV5-4	.	TGTGCCAGCAGCTTTAGCGGGAGGACAGATACGCAGTATTTT	CASSFSGRTDTQYF
.	TRBJ1-1	TRBV20-1	.	TGCAGTATCGGGACGCATAAAGCTTTCTTT	CSIGTHKAFF
.	TRBJ1-1	TRBV6-4	.	TGTGCCAGCAGGGGGCCGAACACTGAAGCTTTCTTT	CASRGPNTEAFF
TRBD2	TRBJ2-7	TRBV6-1	.	TGTGCCAGCAGCCCTTTAGCGGGAGCTTACGAGCAGTACTTC	CASSPLAGAYEQYF
.	TRBJ1-1	TRBV29-1	.	TGCAGCGTTTCGCCGGGACCGAACACTGAAGCTTTCTTT	CSVSPGPNTEAFF
.	TRBJ2-5	TRBV7-9	.	TGTGCCAGCAGCTTTTCCGGGGTTCAGGAGACCCAGTACTTC	CASSFSGVQETQYF
.	TRBJ2-3	TRBV6-6	.	TGTGCCAGCCGTAGTGGGCCCTCCCCCACAGATACGCAGTATTTT	CASRSGPSPTDTQYF
.	TRBJ2-6	TRBV30	.	TGTGCCTGGAGTGTTCTTAGGACCGGGAACTCTGGGGCCAACGTCCTGACTTTC	CAWSVLRTGNSGANVLTF
.	TRBJ1-3	TRBV29-1	.	TGCAGCGTTCGCCCGGACACGAGCTCTGGAAACACCATATATTTT	CSVRPDTSSGNTIYF
.	TRBJ1-6	TRBV5-4	.	TGTGCCAGCAGCTTGGACCTGTCACCCCTCCACTTT	CASSLDLSPLHF
.	TRBJ1-2	TRBV19	.	TGTGCCAGTAACGAAGTGGCAGGGCCCCCTAACTATGGCTACACCTTC	CASNEVAGPPNYGYTF
.	TRBJ2-3	TRBV2	.	TGTGCCAGCAGTCCTAGACCCGGGGGATCAGATACGCAGTATTTT	CASSPRPGGSDTQYF
.	TRBJ1-4	TRBV29-1	.	TGCAGCGTTAGAATTCGGCCTAATGAAAAACTGTTTTTT	CSVRIRPNEKLFF
TRBD2	TRBJ2-7	TRBV5-1	.	TGCGCCAGCAGCTTATCCCTAGCGGGGGGAGAGCAGTACTTC	CASSLSLAGGEQYF
.	TRBJ1-2	TRBV29-1	.	TGCAGCGCGGATAAACCGGACTATGGCTACACCTTC	CSADKPDYGYTF
.	TRBJ1-2	TRBV27	.	TGTGCCAGCAGTTTAAAGGCGCCGCTACGTAACTATGGCTACACCTTC	CASSLKAPLRNYGYTF